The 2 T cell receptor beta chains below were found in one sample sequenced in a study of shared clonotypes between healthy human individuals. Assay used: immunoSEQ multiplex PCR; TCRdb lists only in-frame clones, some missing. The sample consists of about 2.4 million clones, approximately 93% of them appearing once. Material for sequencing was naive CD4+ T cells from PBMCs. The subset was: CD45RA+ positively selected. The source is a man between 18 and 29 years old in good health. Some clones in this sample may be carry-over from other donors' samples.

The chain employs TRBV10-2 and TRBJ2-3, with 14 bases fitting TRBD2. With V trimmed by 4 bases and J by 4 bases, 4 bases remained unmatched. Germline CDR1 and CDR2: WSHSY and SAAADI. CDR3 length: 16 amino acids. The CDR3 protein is CASSAGLAGVADTQYF. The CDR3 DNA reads TGCGCCAGCAGTGCGGGACTAGCGGGAGTTGCAGATACGCAGTATTTT.

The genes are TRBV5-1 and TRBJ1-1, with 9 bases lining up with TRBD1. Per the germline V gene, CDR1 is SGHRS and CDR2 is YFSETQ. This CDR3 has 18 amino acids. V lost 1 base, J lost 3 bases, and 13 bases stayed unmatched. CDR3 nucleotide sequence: TGCGCCAGCAGCTTGATGGTACCGGGACAGGGTTATGACACTGAAGCTTTCTTT. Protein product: CASSLMVPGQGYDTEAFF.